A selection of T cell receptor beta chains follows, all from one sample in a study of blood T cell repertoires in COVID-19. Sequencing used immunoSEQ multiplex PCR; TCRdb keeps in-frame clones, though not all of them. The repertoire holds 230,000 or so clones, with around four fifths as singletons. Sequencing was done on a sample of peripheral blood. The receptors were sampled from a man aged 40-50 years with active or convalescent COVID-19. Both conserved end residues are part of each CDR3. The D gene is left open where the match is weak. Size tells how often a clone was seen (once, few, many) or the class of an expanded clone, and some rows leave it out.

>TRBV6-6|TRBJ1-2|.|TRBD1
TGTGCCAGCACCCCGGGACAGGGATTTTTACATGGCTACACCTTC
CASTPGQGFLHGYTF
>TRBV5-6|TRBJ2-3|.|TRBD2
TGTGCCAGCAGCTTTTCACTAGCGGGAGAACATTTT
CASSFSLAGEHF
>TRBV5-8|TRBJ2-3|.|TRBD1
TGTGCCAGCAGCTCGGGACAGCTAAACGGGGATACGCAGTATTTT
CASSSGQLNGDTQYF
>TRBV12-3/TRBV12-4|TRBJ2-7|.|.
TGTGCCAGCAGTTCCACTTACGAGCAGTACTTC
CASSSTYEQYF
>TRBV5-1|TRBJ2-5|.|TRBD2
TGCGCCAGCAGCATAGGGACTAGCGGGAGGCTACAAGAGACCCAGTACTTC
CASSIGTSGRLQETQYF
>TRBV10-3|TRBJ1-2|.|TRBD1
TGTGCCACCCTCGCGGGGACAGGGAGTGGGGGGGCCTATGGCTACACCTTC
CATLAGTGSGGAYGYTF
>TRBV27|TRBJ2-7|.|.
TGTGCCAGCAGTGCCCGCGCCTTAGCCTACGAGCAGTACTTC
CASSARALAYEQYF
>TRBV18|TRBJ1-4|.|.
TGTGCCAGCTCAGCCCGCCCACAGGGCTCCAGGGAAAAACTGTTTTTT
CASSARPQGSREKLFF
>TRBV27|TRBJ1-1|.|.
TGTGCCAGCAGTGGATGGAACAGGGACACTGAAGCTTTCTTT
CASSGWNRDTEAFF
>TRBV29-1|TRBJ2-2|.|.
TGCAGCGTTGTCGAACAGGACACCGGGGAGCTGTTTTTT
CSVVEQDTGELFF
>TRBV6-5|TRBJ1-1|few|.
TGTGCCAGCAGTATACATGTGAACACTGAAGCTTTCTTT
CASSIHVNTEAFF
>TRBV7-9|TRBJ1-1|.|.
TGTGCCAGCAGCTTTGGGGAGGTCACTGAAGCTTTCTTT
CASSFGEVTEAFF
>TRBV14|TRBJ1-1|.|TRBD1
TGTGCCAGCAGCCCCCTCGGGACAGCGAACACTGAAGCTTTCTTT
CASSPLGTANTEAFF
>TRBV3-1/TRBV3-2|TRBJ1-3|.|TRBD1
TGTGCCAGCAGCCCCGGACAGGCCATGGGCACCATATATTTT
CASSPGQAMGTIYF
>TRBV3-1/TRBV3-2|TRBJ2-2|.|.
TGTGCCAGCAGCCAATTGGGGCGGGGGCCTAGCACCGGGGAGCTGTTTTTT
CASSQLGRGPSTGELFF
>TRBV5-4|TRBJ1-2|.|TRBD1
TGTGCCAGCAGCTGGGGGACAGGGCCCACCGGCTACACCTTC
CASSWGTGPTGYTF
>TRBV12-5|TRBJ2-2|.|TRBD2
TGTGCTAGTGGTTTGAGAACGGGAGGGAACGGGGAGCTGTTTTTT
CASGLRTGGNGELFF
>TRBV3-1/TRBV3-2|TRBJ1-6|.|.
TGTGCCAGCAGCCAAGGAGGCCCGGGCTCCTATAATTCACCCCTCCACTTT
CASSQGGPGSYNSPLHF
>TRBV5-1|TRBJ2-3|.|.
TGCGCCAGCAGCTTAGCGACAGGTCCTAGCACAGATACGCAGTATTTT
CASSLATGPSTDTQYF
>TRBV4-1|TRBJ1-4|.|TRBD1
TGCGCCAGCAGCCCCGCGGCGAGGGGGCTGGAAACTAATGAAAAACTGTTTTTT
CASSPAARGLETNEKLFF
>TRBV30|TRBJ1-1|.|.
TGTGCCTGGAGTGTATTCCAGGGGCCAGCTTTCTTT
CAWSVFQGPAFF
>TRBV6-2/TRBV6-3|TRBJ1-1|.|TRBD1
TGTGCCAGCAGTTACCGGGGACAGGGTGGAACTGAAGCTTTCTTT
CASSYRGQGGTEAFF
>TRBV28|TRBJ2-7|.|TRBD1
TGTGCCAGCAGTTGGGACAGTGGTGTTGGAGAGCAGTACTTC
CASSWDSGVGEQYF
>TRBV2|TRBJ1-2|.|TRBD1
TGTGCCAGCAATACAGGGGGCTATGGCTACACCTTC
CASNTGGYGYTF
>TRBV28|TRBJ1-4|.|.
TGTGCCAGCAGTTTAGTGCGGGCTTGGGAAAAACTGTTTTTT
CASSLVRAWEKLFF
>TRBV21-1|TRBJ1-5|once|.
TGTGCCAGCAGCAAAGGGAGGGGGGGCTTCAATCAGCCCCAGCATTTT
CASSKGRGGFNQPQHF
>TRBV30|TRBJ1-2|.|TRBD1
TGTGCCTGGAGTAGGTCTCCCCGGGACAGGTTGAATGGCTACACCTTC
CAWSRSPRDRLNGYTF
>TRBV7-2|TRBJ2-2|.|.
TGTGCCAGCAGCTTAATCGAGAACCGAGGGGAGCTGTTTTTT
CASSLIENRGELFF
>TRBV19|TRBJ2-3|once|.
TGTGCCAGTACCCGGAGGGTAGGGGATACGCAGTATTTT
CASTRRVGDTQYF
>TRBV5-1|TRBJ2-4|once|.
TGCGCCAGCAGCTCCTTCGGACGGGATAAGGGAGACATTCAGTACTTC
CASSSFGRDKGDIQYF
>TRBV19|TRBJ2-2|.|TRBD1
TGTGCCAGTAGTACCGGGACAGGTAACACCGGGGAGCTGTTTTTT
CASSTGTGNTGELFF
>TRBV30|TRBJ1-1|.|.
TGTGCCTGGAGTGTACGTGAGGGAACTGAAGCTTTCTTT
CAWSVREGTEAFF
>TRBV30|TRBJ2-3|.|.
TGTGCCTGGAACAGCATCTCCACAGATACGCAGTATTTT
CAWNSISTDTQYF
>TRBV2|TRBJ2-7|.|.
TGTGCCAGCAGTGAGGTTTCAACGGGCGAGCAGTACTTC
CASSEVSTGEQYF
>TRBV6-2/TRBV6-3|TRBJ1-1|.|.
TGTGCCAGCAGTTACTCGATGGGGAGGGTAGAAAACACTGAAGCTTTCTTT
CASSYSMGRVENTEAFF
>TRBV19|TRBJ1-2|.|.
TGTGCCATCAGGGCCCAGGGGACGAACTATGGCTACACCTTC
CAIRAQGTNYGYTF
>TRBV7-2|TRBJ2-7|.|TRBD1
TGTGCCAGCAGTTATCAGCCGGACAGGAACTTCTACGAGCAGTACTTC
CASSYQPDRNFYEQYF
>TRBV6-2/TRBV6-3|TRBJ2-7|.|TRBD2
TGTGCCAGCAGCCTCCCACTAGCGGGAGGGCCCGGAGGCTACGAGCAGTACTTC
CASSLPLAGGPGGYEQYF
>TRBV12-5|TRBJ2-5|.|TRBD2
TGTGCTAGTGGTTCAAGCGTCGGGACTAGTTATTATGAGACCCAGTACTTC
CASGSSVGTSYYETQYF
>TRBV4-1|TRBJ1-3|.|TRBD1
TGCGCCAGCAGCCAGATTCCTACAGGGGGAACTGGAAACACCATATATTTT
CASSQIPTGGTGNTIYF
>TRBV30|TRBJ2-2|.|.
TGTGCCTGGAGTGTAGGGGGGAACACCGGGGAGCTGTTTTTT
CAWSVGGNTGELFF